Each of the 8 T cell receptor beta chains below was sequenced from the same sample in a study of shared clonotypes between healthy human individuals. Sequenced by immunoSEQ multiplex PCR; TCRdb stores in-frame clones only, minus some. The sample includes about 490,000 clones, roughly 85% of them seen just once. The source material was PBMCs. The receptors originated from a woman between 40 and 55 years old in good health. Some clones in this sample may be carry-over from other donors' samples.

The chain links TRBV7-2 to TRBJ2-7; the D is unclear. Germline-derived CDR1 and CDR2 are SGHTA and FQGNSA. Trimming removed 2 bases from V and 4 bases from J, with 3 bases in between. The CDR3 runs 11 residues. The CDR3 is CASSLHYEQYF. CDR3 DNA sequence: TGTGCCAGCAGCTTACATTACGAGCAGTACTTC.

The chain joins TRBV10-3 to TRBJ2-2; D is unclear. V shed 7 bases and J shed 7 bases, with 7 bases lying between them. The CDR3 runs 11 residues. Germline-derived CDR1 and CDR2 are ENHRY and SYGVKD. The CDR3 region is CAITGNGELFF. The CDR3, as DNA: TGTGCCATCACCGGTAACGGGGAGCTGTTTTTT.

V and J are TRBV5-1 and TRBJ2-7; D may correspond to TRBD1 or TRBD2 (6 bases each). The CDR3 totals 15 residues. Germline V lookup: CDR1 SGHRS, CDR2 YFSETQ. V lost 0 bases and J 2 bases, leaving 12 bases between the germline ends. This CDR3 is CASSLEAGEAYEQYF. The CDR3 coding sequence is TGCGCCAGCAGCTTGGAGGCAGGGGAGGCCTACGAGCAGTACTTC.

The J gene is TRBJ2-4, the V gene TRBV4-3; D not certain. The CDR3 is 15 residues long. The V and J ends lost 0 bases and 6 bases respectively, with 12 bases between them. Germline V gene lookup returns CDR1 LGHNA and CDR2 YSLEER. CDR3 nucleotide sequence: TGCGCCAGCAGCCAAGATACGGCACCCCCAAACATTCAGTACTTC. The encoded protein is CASSQDTAPPNIQYF.

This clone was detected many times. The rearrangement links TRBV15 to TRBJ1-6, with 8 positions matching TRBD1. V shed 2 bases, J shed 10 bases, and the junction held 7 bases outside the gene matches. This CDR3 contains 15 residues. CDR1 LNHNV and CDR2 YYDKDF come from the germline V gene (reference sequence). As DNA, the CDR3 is TGTGCCACCAGCAGAAGAACAGGGGGTCGATCACCCCTCCACTTT. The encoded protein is CATSRRTGGRSPLHF. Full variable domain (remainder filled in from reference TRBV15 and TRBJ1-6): DAMVIQNPRYQVTQFGKPVTLSCSQTLNHNVMYWYQQKSSQAPKLLFHYYDKDFNNEADTPDNFQSRRPNTSFCFLDIRSPGLGDTAMYLCATSRRTGGRSPLHFGNGTRLTVT.

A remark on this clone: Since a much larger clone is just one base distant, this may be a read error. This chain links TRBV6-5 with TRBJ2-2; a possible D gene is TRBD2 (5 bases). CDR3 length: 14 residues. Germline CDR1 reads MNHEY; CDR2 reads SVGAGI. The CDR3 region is CASSSSGGTGELVF. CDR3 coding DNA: TGTGCCAGCAGTTCTAGTGGAGGTACCGGGGAGCTGGTTTTT.

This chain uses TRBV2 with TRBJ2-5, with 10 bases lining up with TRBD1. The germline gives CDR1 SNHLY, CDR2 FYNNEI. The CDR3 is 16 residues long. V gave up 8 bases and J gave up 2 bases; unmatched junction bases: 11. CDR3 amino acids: CASSPGQGRGQETQYF. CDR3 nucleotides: TGTGCCAGCTCACCGGGACAGGGGAGGGGGCAAGAGACCCAGTACTTC.

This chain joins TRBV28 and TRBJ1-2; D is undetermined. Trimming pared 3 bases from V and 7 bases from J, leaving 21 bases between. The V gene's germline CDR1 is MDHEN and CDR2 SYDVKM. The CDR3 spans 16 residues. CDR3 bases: TGTGCCAGCAGTTTTTTCGGGCATCTGGGCGGGAGTGGCTACACCTTC. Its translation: CASSFFGHLGGSGYTF.